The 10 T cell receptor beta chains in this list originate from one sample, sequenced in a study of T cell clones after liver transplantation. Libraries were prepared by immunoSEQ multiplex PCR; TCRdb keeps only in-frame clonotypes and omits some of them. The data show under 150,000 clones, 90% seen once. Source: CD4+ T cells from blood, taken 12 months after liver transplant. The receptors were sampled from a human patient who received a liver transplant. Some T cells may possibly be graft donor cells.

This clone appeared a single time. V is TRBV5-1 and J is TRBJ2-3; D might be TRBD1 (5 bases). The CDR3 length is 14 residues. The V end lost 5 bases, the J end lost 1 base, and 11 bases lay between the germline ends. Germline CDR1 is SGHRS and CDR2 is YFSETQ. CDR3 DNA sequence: TGCGCCAGCAGAATTGGCAGGGGCACAGATACGCAGTATTTT. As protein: CASRIGRGTDTQYF.

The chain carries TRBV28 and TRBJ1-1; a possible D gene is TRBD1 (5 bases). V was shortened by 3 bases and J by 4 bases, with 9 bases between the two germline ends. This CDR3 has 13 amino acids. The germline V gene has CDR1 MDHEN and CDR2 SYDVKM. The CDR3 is CASSFPGSTEAFF. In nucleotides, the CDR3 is TGTGCCAGCAGTTTCCCAGGGAGCACTGAAGCTTTCTTT.

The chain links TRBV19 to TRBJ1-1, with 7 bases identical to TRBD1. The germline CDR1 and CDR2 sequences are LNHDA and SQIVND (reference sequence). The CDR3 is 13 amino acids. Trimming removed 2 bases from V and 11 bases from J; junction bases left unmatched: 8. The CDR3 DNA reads TGTGCCAGTAGTATACTCGGTACAGGGGAGGCTTTCTTT. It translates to CASSILGTGEAFF.

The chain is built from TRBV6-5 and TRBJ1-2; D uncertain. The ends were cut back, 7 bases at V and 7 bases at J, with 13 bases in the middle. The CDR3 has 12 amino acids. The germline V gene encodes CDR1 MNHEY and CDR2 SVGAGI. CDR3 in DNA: TGTGCCAGCACCCGCGGACCTGTTGGCTACACCTTC. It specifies CASTRGPVGYTF.

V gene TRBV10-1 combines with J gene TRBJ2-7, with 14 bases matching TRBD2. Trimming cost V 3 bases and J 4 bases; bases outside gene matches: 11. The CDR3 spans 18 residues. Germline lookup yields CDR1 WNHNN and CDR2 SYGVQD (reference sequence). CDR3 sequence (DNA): TGCGCCAGCAGTGACCACAGCGGGGGGACTAGCGGGAGATACGAGCAGTACTTC. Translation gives CASSDHSGGTSGRYEQYF.

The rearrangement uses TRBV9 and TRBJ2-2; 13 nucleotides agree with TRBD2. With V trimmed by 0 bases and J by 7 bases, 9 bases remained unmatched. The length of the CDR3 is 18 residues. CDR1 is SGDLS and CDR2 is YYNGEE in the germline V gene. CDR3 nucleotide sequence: TGTGCCAGCAGCGTAGCCTTGACTAGCGGGAGGCTACACGGGGAGCTGTTTTTT. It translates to CASSVALTSGRLHGELFF.

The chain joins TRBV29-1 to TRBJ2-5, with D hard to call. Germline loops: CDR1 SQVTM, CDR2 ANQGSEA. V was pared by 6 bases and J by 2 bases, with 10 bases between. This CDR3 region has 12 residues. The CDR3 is CSVGWVQETQYF. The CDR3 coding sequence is TGCAGCGTCGGATGGGTTCAAGAGACCCAGTACTTC.

CDR3 protein: CASSFPRVLNTEAFF. CDR3 nucleotides: TGTGCCAGCAGCTTCCCACGCGTTCTGAACACTGAAGCTTTCTTT. The rearrangement joins TRBV7-9 to TRBJ1-1; no firm D call. The germline gives CDR1 SEHNR, CDR2 FQNEAQ (reference sequence). This CDR3 comprises 15 residues. With 3 bases removed from V and 0 bases from J, the gap between germline ends came to 11 bases.

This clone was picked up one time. The CDR3 spells CASSQNRYEPPQHF. CDR3 sequence (DNA): TGCGCCAGCAGCCAAAACCGGTATGAACCGCCCCAGCATTTT. The V and J genes are TRBV4-1 and TRBJ1-5; D is unresolved. The V gene's germline CDR1 is MGHRA and CDR2 YSYEKL. V lost 2 bases, J lost 9 bases, and 14 bases lay in between. This CDR3 is 14 amino acids long.

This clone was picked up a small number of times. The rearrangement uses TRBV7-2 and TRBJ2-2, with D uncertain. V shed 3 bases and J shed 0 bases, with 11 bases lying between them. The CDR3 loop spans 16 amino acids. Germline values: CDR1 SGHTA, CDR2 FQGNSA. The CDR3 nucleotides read TGTGCCAGCAGCTTTAGTTCGGGTGCGAACACCGGGGAGCTGTTTTTT. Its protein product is CASSFSSGANTGELFF.